The next 21 T cell receptor beta chains were all read from a single sample in a study of blood T cells in healthy people across ages. PCR was performed a second time for roughly 7 to 11 cycles using a sample-barcoded 5' primer and a J-beta primer mix. MiXCR, run by TCRdb on the 5' RACE reads, gives a single entry per CDR3 protein. The table shows 750,000 to 950,000 distinct CDR3 sequences, with approximately 32% occurring only once. These same records also appear under a second study, on T cells of mothers and their children.

Sequenced: blood. These receptors were taken from a woman aged 40 to 50 in good health.

This clonotype was found many times. The rearrangement uses TRBV29-1 and TRBJ2-7; TRBD1 matches 8 bases. The CDR3 is 12 amino acids. Per the germline V gene, CDR1 is SQVTM and CDR2 is ANQGSEA. With 4 bases clipped from V and 5 bases from J, the junction kept 4 bases outside the gene matches. CDR3 amino acids: CSVAETGDEQYF. CDR3 DNA: TGCAGCGTTGCGGAGACAGGGGACGAGCAGTACTTC.

This clonotype occurred a few times. V and J are TRBV5-1 and TRBJ2-2; no reliable D call. V was shortened by 5 bases and J by 0 bases, with 14 bases between the two germline ends. The CDR3 runs 16 residues. The germline V gene has CDR1 SGHRS and CDR2 YFSETQ. The CDR3 here is CASRASMNANTGELFF. CDR3 DNA: TGCGCCAGCAGGGCAAGCATGAACGCGAACACCGGGGAGCTGTTTTTT.

This clonotype came up a few times. The J gene is TRBJ2-3, the V gene TRBV9; D remains ambiguous. This CDR3 comprises 12 residues. V lost 3 bases, J lost 4 bases, and 6 bases lay in between. CDR1 and CDR2 (germline): SGDLS, YYNGEE. CDR3: CASSASPDTQYF. DNA of the CDR3: TGTGCCAGCAGCGCATCCCCAGATACGCAGTATTTT.

By share, this clonotype ranks as medium-sized. The rearrangement joins TRBV6-2 or TRBV6-3 to TRBJ1-2, with D unresolved. The CDR3 loop spans 13 amino acids. Per the germline V gene, CDR1 is MNHEY and CDR2 is SVGEGT. Trimming shortened V by 2 bases and J by 1 base, and 5 bases separated the two germline ends. The CDR3: CASSYRDNYGYTF. The CDR3 DNA sequence: TGTGCCAGCAGTTACCGGGATAACTATGGCTACACCTTC.

The chain joins TRBV28 to TRBJ2-5; 7 bases match TRBD2. The CDR3 runs 13 residues. After removal of 4 bases from V and 5 bases from J, the junction contained 4 bases not matched to a gene. Germline loops: CDR1 MDHEN, CDR2 SYDVKM. For the CDR3, the DNA is TGTGCCAGCAGTTCGGCGGGGGAGGAGACCCAGTACTTC. It specifies CASSSAGEETQYF.

As concerns this clonotype: A read error may produce the germline difference seen at one junction end. The V gene is TRBV9, the J gene TRBJ1-2; no clear D. Germline V gene data show CDR1 as SGDLS and CDR2 as YYNGEE. CDR3 length: 13 amino acids. CDR3 in amino acids: CAGSASVAYGYTF. The CDR3, as DNA: TGTGCCGGCAGCGCGAGCGTAGCCTATGGCTACACCTTC.

Note on this clonotype: Because it lacks the conserved phenylalanine or tryptophan at the end, this CDR3 is likely a read error. The chain uses TRBV7-2 and TRBJ1-1; D remains unclear. The germline V gene has CDR1 SGHTA and CDR2 FQGNSA. The CDR3 contains 15 residues. V lost 2 bases and J 3 bases, leaving 13 bases between the germline ends. The CDR3 DNA is TGTGCCAGCAGCTTATCTATCGGCAGGTACACTGAAGCTTTCGTT. Amino acid sequence: CASSLSIGRYTEAFV.

This clonotype showed up many times. The chain uses TRBV7-2 and TRBJ2-1, with TRBD1 matching 8 bases. Germline CDR1 and CDR2: SGHTA and FQGNSA. The CDR3 length is 13 residues. J gave up 2 bases and V 8 bases, and 2 bases lay outside the gene matches. CDR3 sequence (DNA): TGTGCCAGCGACAGGGGAACCTACAATGAGCAGTTCTTC. Amino acid sequence: CASDRGTYNEQFF.

In this sample, this clonotype turned up many times. The rearrangement joins TRBV5-1 to TRBJ2-7; D is possibly TRBD1 or TRBD2 (6 bases each). There are 15 residues in the CDR3. From germline, CDR1 is SGHRS and CDR2 YFSETQ. V lost 3 bases and J 2 bases, leaving 15 bases between the germline ends. CDR3 DNA sequence: TGCGCCAGCAGCTCCGGGGGCGGAGGTACCTACGAGCAGTACTTC. Translating it yields CASSSGGGGTYEQYF.

In the case of this clonotype: Likely a read error: the CDR3 ends without its conserved phenylalanine or tryptophan. CDR3 nucleotides: TGCAGTGCTAGATGGGGGATTGATGAAAAACTGTTTTTG. It is translated as CSARWGIDEKLFL. V and J are TRBV20-1 and TRBJ1-4; D perhaps matches TRBD1 (5 bases). The CDR3 runs 13 residues. Trimming left V 2 bases short and J 6 bases short, with 10 bases between. CDR1 and CDR2 from the germline V gene are DFQATT and SNEGSKA (reference sequence).

There are many counts of this clonotype. The gene calls are TRBV25-1 and TRBJ2-3; no clear D. Germline values: CDR1 MGHDK, CDR2 SYGVNS. This CDR3 spans 14 amino acids. V lost 4 bases, J lost 1 base, and 9 bases lay in between. The CDR3 bases are TGTGCCAGCAGTGTTAGGCAGGGCACAGATACGCAGTATTTT. The encoded protein is CASSVRQGTDTQYF.

Comment on this clonotype: As the CDR3 is not closed by the conserved phenylalanine or tryptophan, this likely results from a read error. V is TRBV20-1 and J is TRBJ2-3; TRBD2 agrees at 12 bases. The CDR3 is made up of 17 amino acids. From germline, CDR1 is DFQATT and CDR2 SNEGSKA (reference sequence). The J segment lost 1 base and the V segment lost 1 base, leaving 6 bases of the junction unmatched. CDR3 residues: CSARGMGLAGRTDTQYS. DNA of the CDR3: TGCAGTGCTAGAGGAATGGGACTAGCGGGCCGCACAGATACGCAGTATTCT.

The rearrangement uses TRBV7-2 and TRBJ2-7, with 9 bases aligning to TRBD1. The germline V gene encodes CDR1 SGHTA and CDR2 FQGNSA. With V trimmed by 2 bases and J by 2 bases, 4 bases remained unmatched. The CDR3 length is 15 residues. CDR3 nucleotides: TGTGCCAGCAGCTTATGGACAGGGGAGACCTACGAGCAGTACTTC. It translates to CASSLWTGETYEQYF.

This clonotype was detected only a few times. The rearrangement links TRBV10-3 to TRBJ2-7; D gene ambiguous. The CDR3 extends over 13 amino acids. CDR1 is ENHRY, CDR2 SYGVKD, per germline. V lost 7 bases and J 0 bases, leaving 10 bases between the germline ends. The DNA for the CDR3 is TGTGCCATCAAGCCCCCCAGCTCCTACGAGCAGTACTTC. It encodes CAIKPPSSYEQYF.

For the CDR3, the DNA is TGTGCCAGCAGCTTGGGAGGGAAGGCTAATGAAAAACTGTTTTTT. It encodes CASSLGGKANEKLFF. The rearrangement uses TRBV7-2 and TRBJ1-4; D call uncertain. From germline, CDR1 is SGHTA and CDR2 FQGNSA. V was shortened by 3 bases and J by 3 bases, with 11 bases between the two germline ends. The CDR3 sequence is 15 residues long.

In regard to this clonotype: This sequence may be a read error, since a much larger clone differs from it by one base. The CDR3 sequence: CASSLSNGPYEQYF. The CDR3 DNA sequence: TGTGCCAGCAGCTTAAGTAACGGTCCCTACGAGCAGTACTTC. The chain recombines TRBV7-9 with TRBJ2-7; D unclear. Trimming pared 2 bases from V and 2 bases from J, leaving 10 bases between. There are 14 residues in the CDR3. The germline V gene has CDR1 SEHNR and CDR2 FQNEAQ (reference sequence).

As for this clonotype: A much bigger clone sits one base away, suggesting this may be a read error. The rearrangement joins TRBV18 to TRBJ2-1, with D possibly being TRBD1 or TRBD2 (6 bases each). Per germline, CDR1 KGHSH and CDR2 LQKENI. This CDR3 is 16 amino acids long. Trimming pared 3 bases from V and 0 bases from J, leaving 12 bases between. CDR3 nucleotide sequence: TGTGCCAGCTCACCCGCGGGACAAAGCTCCTACAATGAGCAGTTCTTC. Residues: CASSPAGQSSYNEQFF.

V gene TRBV7-9 combines with J gene TRBJ2-7; TRBD1 agrees at 8 bases. Germline CDR1 SEHNR, CDR2 FQNEAQ (reference sequence). V lost 5 bases, J lost 6 bases, and 12 bases stayed unmatched. This CDR3 comprises 15 residues. CDR3 in amino acids: CASSPGQGIFREQYF. CDR3 coding DNA: TGTGCCAGCAGCCCCGGACAGGGAATATTTCGCGAGCAGTACTTC.

A few counts support this clonotype. This chain connects TRBV3-1 to TRBJ2-5, with a weak D call TRBD2 (5 bases). Germline CDR1 reads LGHDT; CDR2 reads YNNKEL (reference sequence). The CDR3 sequence is 14 residues long. V lost 5 bases to trimming and J lost 5 bases, with 15 bases between them. CDR3 amino acids: CASSRRTSLETQYF. The CDR3 DNA is TGTGCCAGCAGCAGACGTACTAGTCTTGAGACCCAGTACTTC.

This clonotype was recorded many times. The rearrangement joins TRBV12-3 or TRBV12-4 to TRBJ1-5; D is unclear. V was cut by 6 bases and J by 7 bases, with 10 bases left in between. The CDR3 consists of 12 residues. CDR3 amino acids: CASSSLGQPQHF. CDR3 DNA: TGTGCCAGCAGCTCATTAGGCCAGCCCCAGCATTTT.

The J gene is TRBJ1-4, the V gene TRBV10-3; weak D call: TRBD1 (6 bases). The germline gives CDR1 ENHRY, CDR2 SYGVKD. Trimming removed 0 bases from V and 0 bases from J, with 8 bases in between. This CDR3 has 16 amino acids. The CDR3 loop is CAISESSGATNEKLFF. The CDR3 nucleotides are TGTGCCATCAGTGAGTCATCAGGGGCAACTAATGAAAAACTGTTTTTT.